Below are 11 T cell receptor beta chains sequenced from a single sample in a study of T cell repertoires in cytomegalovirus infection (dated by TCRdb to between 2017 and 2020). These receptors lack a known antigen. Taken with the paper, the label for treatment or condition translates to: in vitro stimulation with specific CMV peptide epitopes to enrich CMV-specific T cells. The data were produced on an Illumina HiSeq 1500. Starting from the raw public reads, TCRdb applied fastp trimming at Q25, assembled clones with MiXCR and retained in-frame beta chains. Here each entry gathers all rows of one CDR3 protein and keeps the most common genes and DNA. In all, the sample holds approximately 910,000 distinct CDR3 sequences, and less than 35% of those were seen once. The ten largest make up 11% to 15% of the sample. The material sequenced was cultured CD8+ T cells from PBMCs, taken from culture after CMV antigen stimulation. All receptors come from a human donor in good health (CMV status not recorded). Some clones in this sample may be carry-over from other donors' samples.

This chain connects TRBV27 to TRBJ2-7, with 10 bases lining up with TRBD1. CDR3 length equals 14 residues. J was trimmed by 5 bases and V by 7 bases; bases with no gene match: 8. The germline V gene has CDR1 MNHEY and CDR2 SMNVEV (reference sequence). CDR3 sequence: CASNSGTGVHEQYF. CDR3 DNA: TGTGCCAGCAATTCCGGGACAGGGGTCCACGAGCAGTACTTC.

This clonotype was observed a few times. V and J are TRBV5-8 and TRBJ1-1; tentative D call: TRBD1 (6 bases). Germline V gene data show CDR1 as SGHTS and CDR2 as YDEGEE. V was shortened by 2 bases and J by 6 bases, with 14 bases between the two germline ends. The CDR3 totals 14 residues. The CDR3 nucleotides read TGTGCCAGCAGCTTCCGGGGGGCAGAGGCTGAAGCTTTCTTT. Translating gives CASSFRGAEAEAFF. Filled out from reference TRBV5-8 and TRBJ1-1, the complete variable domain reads EAGVTQSPTHLIKTRGQQATLRCSPISGHTSVYWYQQALGLGLQFLLWYDEGEERNRGNFPPRFSGRQFPNYSSELNVNALELEDSALYLCASSFRGAEAEAFFGQGTRLTVV.

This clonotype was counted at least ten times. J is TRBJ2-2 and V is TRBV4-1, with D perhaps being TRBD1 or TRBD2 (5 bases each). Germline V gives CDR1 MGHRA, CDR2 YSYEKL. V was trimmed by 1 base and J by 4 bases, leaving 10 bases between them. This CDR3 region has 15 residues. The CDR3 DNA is TGCGCCAGCAGCCAAGGTCGGGGCCCCACCGGGGAGCTGTTTTTT. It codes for CASSQGRGPTGELFF.

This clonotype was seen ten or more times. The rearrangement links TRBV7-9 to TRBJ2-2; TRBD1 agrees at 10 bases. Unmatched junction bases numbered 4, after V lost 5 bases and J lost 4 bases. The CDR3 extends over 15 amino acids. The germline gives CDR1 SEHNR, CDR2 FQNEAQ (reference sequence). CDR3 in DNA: TGTGCCAGCAGCATCCGACAGGGGGCCACCGGGGAGCTGTTTTTT. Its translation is CASSIRQGATGELFF.

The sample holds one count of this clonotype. Here the CDR3 reads CASSQDWRGRQYF. CDR3 nucleotide sequence: TGTGCCAGCAGCCAAGATTGGAGGGGGAGGCAGTACTTC. V usage is TRBV3-1 and J usage is TRBJ2-7; possibly TRBD1 or TRBD2 for D (6 bases each). CDR1 is LGHDT and CDR2 is YNNKEL in the germline V gene (reference sequence). The CDR3 is 13 residues long. Trimming removed 0 bases at V and 9 bases at J, with 12 bases between.

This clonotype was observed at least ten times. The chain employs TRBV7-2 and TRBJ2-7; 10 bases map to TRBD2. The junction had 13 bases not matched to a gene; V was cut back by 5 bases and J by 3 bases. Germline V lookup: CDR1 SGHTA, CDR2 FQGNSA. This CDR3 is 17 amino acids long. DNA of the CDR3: TGTGCCAGCAGCCTTCTGGGGAGCGGGGGGGCGAGCTACGAGCAGTACGTC. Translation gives CASSLLGSGGASYEQYV.

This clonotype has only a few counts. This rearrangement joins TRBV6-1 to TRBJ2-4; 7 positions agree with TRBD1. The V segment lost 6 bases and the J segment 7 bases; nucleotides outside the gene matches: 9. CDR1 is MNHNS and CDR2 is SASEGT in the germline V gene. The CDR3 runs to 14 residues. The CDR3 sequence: CASRPPGGWNIQYF. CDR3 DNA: TGTGCCAGCAGACCCCCAGGGGGATGGAACATTCAGTACTTC.

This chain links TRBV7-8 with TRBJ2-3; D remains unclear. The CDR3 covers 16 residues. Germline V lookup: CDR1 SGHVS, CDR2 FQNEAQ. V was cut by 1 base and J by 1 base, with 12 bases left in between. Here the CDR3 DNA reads TGTGCCAGCAGCTTAGAGGAGCTTGTTGGCACAGATACGCAGTATTTT. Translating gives CASSLEELVGTDTQYF.

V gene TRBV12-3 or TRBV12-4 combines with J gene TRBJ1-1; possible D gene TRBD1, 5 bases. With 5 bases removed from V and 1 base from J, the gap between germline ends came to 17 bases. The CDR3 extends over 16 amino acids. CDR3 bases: TGTGCCAGCAGTGGGGGTGGGGCAGGAACGAACACTGAAGCTTTCTTT. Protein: CASSGGGAGTNTEAFF.

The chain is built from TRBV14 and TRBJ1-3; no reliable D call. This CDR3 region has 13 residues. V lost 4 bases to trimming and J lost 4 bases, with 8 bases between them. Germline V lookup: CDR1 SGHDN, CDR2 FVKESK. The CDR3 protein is CASSPRRGNTIYF. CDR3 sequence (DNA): TGTGCCAGCAGCCCTCGAAGGGGAAACACCATATATTTT. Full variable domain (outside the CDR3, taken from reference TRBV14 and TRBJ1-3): EAGVTQFPSHSVIEKGQTVTLRCDPISGHDNLYWYRRVMGKEIKFLLHFVKESKQDESGMPNNRFLAERTGGTYSTLKVQPAELEDSGVYFCASSPRRGNTIYFGEGSWLTVV.

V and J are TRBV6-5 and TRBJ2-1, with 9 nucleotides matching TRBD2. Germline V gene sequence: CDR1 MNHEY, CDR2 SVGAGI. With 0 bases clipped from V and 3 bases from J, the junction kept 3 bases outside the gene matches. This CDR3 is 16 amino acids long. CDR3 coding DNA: TGTGCCAGCAGTTACTCTGAAGCGGGGGGCTACAATGAGCAGTTCTTC. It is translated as CASSYSEAGGYNEQFF.